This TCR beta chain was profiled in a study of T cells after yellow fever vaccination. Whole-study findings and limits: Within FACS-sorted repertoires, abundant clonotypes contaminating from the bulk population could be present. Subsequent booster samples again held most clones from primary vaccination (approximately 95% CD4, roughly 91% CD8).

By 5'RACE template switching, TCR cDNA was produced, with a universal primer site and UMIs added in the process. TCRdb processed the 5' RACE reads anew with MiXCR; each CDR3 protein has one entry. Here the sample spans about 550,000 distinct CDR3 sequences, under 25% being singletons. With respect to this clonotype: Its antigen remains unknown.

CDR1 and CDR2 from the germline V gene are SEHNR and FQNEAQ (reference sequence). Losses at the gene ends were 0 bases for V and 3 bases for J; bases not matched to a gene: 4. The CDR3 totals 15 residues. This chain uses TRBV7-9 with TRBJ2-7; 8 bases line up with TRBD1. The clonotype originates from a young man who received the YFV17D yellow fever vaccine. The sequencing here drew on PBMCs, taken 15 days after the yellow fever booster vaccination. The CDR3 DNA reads TGTGCCAGCAGCTTAGCTACAGGGGGTCTCTACGAGCAGTACTTC. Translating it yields CASSLATGGLYEQYF.